This T cell receptor beta chain was sequenced in a study of T cell responses to AZD1222 COVID-19 vaccine. TCRdb keeps only in-frame clones here, not all; method: immunoSEQ multiplex PCR. The sample has 90,000 to 150,000 clones, roughly nine tenths seen once. Germline V lookup: CDR1 MNHEY, CDR2 SVGAGI. Trimming removed 7 bases from V and 3 bases from J, with 10 bases in between. The CDR3 is 13 amino acids. Study-wide points: Donors in the cohort were predominantly white British and more often female, and clonal diversity was possibly underestimated. Among spike-specific TCRs, nearly half reportedly target unmutated variant regions. Spike-specific TCR depth and breadth grew after two AZD1222 doses.

Some second doses came at about 4 weeks and others at about 12 weeks; these were pooled. This clone was counted only a few times. Its antigen is unidentified. This receptor was identified in an adult who received the AZD1222 COVID-19 vaccine. The chain has TRBV6-5 and TRBJ1-3; TRBD1 might be the D (6 bases). The sequences come from peripheral blood, collected 28 days after the second AZD1222 dose. CDR3 bases: TGTGCCAGCAATCACAGGGATGGAAACACCATATATTTT. Amino acids: CASNHRDGNTIYF.